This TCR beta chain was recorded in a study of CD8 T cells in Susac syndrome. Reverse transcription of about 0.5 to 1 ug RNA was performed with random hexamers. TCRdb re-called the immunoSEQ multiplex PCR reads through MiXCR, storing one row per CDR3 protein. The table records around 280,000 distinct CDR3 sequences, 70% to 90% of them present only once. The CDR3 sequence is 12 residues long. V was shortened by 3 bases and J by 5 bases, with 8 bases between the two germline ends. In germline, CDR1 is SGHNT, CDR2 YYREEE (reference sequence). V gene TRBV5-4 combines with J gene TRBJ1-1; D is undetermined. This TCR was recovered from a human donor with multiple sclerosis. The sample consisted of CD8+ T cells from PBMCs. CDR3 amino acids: CASSWESTEAFF. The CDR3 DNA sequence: TGTGCCAGCAGCTGGGAATCGACTGAAGCTTTCTTT.